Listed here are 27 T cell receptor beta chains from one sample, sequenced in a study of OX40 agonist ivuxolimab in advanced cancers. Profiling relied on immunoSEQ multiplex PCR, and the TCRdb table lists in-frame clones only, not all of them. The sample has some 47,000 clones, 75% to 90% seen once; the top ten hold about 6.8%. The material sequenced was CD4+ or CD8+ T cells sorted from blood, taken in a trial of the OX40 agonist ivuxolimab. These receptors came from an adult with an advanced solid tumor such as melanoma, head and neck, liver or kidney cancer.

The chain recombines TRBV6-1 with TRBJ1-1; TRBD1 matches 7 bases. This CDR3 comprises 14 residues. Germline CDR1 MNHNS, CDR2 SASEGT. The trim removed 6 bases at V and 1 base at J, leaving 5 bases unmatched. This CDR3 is CASSDRAANTEAFF. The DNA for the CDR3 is TGTGCCAGCAGCGACAGGGCCGCGAACACTGAAGCTTTCTTT.

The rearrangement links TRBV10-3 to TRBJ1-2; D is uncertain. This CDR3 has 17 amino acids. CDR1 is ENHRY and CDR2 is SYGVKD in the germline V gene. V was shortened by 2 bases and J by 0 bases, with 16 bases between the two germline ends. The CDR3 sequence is CAISEPEGRAANYGYTF. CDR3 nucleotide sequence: TGTGCCATCAGTGAGCCGGAAGGGAGGGCAGCTAACTATGGCTACACCTTC.

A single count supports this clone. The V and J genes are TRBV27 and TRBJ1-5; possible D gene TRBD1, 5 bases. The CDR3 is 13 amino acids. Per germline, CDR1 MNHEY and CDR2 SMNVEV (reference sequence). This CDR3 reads CATAGGYYQPQHF. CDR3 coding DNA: TGTGCAACGGCCGGGGGGTATTATCAGCCCCAGCATTTT.

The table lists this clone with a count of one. The CDR3 loop is CASSLGPSGWQYF. The DNA for the CDR3 is TGTGCCAGCAGCCTGGGCCCGAGTGGGTGGCAGTACTTC. The rearrangement joins TRBV14 to TRBJ2-7; D ambiguous. CDR1 SGHDN and CDR2 FVKESK come from the germline V gene. V shed 4 bases and J shed 9 bases, with 16 bases lying between them. This CDR3 is built from 13 residues.

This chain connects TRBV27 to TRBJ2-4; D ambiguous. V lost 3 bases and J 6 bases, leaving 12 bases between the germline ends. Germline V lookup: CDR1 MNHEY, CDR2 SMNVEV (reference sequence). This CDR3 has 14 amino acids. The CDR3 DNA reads TGTGCCAGCAGTTTCGTGGGTAGGCCAAACATTCAGTACTTC. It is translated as CASSFVGRPNIQYF.

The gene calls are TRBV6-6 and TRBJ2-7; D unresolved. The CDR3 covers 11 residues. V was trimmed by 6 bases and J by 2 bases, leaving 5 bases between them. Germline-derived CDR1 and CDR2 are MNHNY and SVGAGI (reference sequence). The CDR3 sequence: CASSLTYEQYF. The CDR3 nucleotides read TGTGCCAGCAGCTTGACCTACGAGCAGTACTTC.

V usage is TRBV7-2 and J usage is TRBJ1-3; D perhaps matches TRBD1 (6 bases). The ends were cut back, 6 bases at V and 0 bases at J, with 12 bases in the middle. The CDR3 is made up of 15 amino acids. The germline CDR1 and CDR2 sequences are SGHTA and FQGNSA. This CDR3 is CASRPGQFSGNTIYF. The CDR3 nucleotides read TGTGCCAGCAGGCCCGGACAGTTCTCTGGAAACACCATATATTTT.

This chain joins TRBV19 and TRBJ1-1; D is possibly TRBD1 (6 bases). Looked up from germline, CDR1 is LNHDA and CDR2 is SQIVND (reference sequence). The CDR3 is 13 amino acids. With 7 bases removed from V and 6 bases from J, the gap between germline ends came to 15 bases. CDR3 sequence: CASKEGGGAEAFF. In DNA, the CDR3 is TGTGCCAGTAAAGAAGGAGGGGGAGCTGAAGCTTTCTTT.

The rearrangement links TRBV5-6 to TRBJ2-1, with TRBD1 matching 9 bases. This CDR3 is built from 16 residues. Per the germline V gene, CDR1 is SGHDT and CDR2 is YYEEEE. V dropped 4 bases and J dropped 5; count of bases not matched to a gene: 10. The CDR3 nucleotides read TGTGCCAGCAGCCCCCTCCTTGACAGGGGGAACAATGAGCAGTTCTTC. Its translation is CASSPLLDRGNNEQFF.

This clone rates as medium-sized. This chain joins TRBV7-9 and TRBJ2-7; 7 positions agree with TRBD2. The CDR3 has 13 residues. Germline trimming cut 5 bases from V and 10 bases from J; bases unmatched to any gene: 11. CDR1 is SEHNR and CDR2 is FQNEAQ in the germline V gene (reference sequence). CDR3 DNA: TGTGCCAGCAGCGGACTAGACAGCTCGAAACAGTACTTC. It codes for CASSGLDSSKQYF.

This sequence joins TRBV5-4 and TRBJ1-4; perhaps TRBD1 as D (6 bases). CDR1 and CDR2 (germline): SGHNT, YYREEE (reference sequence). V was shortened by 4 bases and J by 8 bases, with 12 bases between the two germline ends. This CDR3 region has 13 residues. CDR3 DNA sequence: TGTGCCAGCAGCCGGACAGAACGGGAAAAACTGTTTTTT. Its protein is CASSRTEREKLFF.

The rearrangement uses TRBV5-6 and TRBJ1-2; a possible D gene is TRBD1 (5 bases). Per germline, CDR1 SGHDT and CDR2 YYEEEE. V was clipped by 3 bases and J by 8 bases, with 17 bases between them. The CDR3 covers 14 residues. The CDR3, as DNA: TGTGCCAGCAGCTCGGGACGGGGGATAGGCGGCTACACCTTC. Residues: CASSSGRGIGGYTF.

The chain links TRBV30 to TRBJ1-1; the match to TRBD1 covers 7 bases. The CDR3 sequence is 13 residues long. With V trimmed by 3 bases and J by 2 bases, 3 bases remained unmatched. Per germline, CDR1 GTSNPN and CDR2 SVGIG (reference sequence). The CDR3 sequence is CAWSQGGNTEAFF. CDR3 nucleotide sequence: TGTGCCTGGAGCCAGGGGGGTAACACTGAAGCTTTCTTT. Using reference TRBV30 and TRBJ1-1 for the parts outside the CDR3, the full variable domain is SQTIHQWPATLVQPVGSPLSLECTVEGTSNPNLYWYRQAAGRGLQLLFYSVGIGQISSEVPQNLSASRPQDRQFILSSKKLLLSDSGFYLCAWSQGGNTEAFFGQGTRLTVV.

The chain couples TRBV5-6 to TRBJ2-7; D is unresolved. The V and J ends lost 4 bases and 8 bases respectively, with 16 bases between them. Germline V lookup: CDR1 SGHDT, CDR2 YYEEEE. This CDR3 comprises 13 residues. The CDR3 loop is CASSPRVQGKQYF. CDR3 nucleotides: TGTGCCAGCAGCCCCCGGGTCCAAGGGAAGCAGTACTTC.

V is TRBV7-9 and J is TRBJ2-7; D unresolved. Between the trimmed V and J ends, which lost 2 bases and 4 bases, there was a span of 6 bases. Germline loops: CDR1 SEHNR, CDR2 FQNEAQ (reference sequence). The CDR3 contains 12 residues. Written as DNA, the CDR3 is TGTGCCAGCAGCTTAATTGGGTACGAGCAGTACTTC. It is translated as CASSLIGYEQYF. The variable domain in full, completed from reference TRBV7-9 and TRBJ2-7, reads DTGVSQNPRHKITKRGQNVTFRCDPISEHNRLYWYRQTLGQGPEFLTYFQNEAQLEKSRLLSDRFSAERPKGSFSTLEIQRTEQGDSAMYLCASSLIGYEQYFGPGTRLTVT.

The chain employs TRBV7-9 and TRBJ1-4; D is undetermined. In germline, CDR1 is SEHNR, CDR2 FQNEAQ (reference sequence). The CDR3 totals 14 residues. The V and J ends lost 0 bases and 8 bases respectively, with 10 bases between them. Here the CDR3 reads CASSLASSGEKLFF. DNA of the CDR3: TGTGCCAGCAGCTTAGCTAGTTCGGGAGAAAAACTGTTTTTT.

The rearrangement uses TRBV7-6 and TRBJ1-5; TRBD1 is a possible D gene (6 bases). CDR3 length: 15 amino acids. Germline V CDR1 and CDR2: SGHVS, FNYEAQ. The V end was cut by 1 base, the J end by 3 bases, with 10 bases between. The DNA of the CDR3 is TGTGCCAGCAGCTTAGACAGGGCCTTCAATCAGCCCCAGCATTTT. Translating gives CASSLDRAFNQPQHF.

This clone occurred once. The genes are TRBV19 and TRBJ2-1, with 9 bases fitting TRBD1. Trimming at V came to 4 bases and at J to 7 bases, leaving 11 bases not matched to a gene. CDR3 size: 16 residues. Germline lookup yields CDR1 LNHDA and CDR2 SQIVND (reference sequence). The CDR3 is CASSTLPGQGKNEQFF. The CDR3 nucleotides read TGTGCCAGTAGTACACTCCCGGGACAGGGAAAAAATGAGCAGTTCTTC.

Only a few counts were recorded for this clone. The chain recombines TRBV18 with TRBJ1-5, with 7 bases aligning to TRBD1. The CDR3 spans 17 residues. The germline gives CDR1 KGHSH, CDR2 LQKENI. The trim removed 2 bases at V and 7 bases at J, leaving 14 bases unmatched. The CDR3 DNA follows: TGTGCCAGCTCACCAAGCCCCCTGACAGGGACGGGCCAGCCCCAGCATTTT. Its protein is CASSPSPLTGTGQPQHF.

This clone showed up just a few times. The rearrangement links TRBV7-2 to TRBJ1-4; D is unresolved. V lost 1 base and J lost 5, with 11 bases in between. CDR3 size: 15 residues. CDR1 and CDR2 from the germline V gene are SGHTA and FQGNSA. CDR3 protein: CASSLVRTGNEKLFF. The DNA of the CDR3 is TGTGCCAGCAGCTTAGTGCGGACGGGCAATGAAAAACTGTTTTTT.

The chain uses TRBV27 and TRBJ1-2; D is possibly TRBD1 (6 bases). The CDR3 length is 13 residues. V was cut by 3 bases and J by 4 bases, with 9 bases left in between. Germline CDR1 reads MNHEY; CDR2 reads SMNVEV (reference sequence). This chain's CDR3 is CASSFQGTYGYTF. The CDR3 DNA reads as TGTGCCAGCAGTTTTCAGGGGACCTATGGCTACACCTTC.

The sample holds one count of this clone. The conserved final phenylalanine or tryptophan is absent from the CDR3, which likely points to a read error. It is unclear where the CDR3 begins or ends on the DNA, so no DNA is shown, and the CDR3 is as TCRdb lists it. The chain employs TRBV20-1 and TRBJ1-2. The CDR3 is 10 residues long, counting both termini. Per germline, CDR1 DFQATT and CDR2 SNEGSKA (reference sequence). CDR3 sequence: CSARDKLGTL.

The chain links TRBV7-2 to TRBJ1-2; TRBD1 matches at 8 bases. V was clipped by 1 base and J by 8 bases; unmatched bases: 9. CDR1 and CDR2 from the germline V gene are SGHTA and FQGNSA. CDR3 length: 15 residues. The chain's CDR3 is CASSLVVGQGAGYTF. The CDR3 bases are TGTGCCAGCAGCTTAGTGGTCGGGCAGGGGGCCGGCTACACCTTC.

CDR3 DNA: TGTGCCAGCAGCTCCTCAGGGGCCCAGAATCAGCCCCAGCATTTT. It codes for CASSSSGAQNQPQHF. This chain connects TRBV9 to TRBJ1-5; TRBD1 might be the D (6 bases). The germline V gene encodes CDR1 SGDLS and CDR2 YYNGEE. The V and J ends lost 4 bases and 4 bases respectively, with 15 bases between them. CDR3 length: 15 amino acids.

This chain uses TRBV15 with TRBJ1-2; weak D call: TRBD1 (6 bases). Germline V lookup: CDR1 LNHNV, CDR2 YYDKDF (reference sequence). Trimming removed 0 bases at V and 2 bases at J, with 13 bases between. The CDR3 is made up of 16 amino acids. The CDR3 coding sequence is TGTGCCACCAGCAGAGAGACAGGCACCTTCAACTATGGCTACACCTTC. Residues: CATSRETGTFNYGYTF.

Here the CDR3 reads CASSLRTGSGNTIYF. In nucleotides, the CDR3 is TGTGCCAGCAGCCTTCGGACAGGCTCTGGAAACACCATATATTTT. The rearrangement uses TRBV11-2 and TRBJ1-3, with 7 nucleotides matching TRBD1. The CDR3 length is 15 residues. From germline, CDR1 is SGHAT and CDR2 FQNNGV. V was pared by 5 bases and J by 0 bases, with 4 bases of the junction left unmatched.

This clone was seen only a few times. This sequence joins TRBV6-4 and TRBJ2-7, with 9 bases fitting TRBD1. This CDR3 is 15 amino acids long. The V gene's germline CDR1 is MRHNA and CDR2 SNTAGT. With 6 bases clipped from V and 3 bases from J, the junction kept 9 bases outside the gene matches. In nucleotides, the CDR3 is TGTGCCAGCAGCCCATCCGGGACAGGGCACTACGAGCAGTACTTC. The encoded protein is CASSPSGTGHYEQYF.